These 9 T cell receptor beta chains share one sample of origin, sequenced in a study of T cells after posttransplantation cyclophosphamide. Cells defined as naive were viable CD3+CD4+ or CD3+CD8+ and CCR7+CD45RA+CD45RO-CD95-CD27+CD28+. Profiling relied on immunoSEQ multiplex PCR, and the TCRdb table lists in-frame clones only, not all of them. The table lists over 20,000 clones, over 95% of them singletons. Sequencing was done on a sample of naive CD4+ T cells sorted from PBMCs. These receptors were obtained from a man aged 45-65 years in good health, CMV-negative, and a related stem cell transplant donor.

This rearrangement joins TRBV7-8 to TRBJ2-4, with 7 bases matching TRBD1. The CDR3 is 14 residues long. Germline V gives CDR1 SGHVS, CDR2 FQNEAQ. V shed 5 bases and J 6 bases; nucleotides not matched to a gene: 7. Here the CDR3 DNA reads TGTGCCAGCAGCACCACAGGGGCGAGAAACATTCAGTACTTC. Translated: CASSTTGARNIQYF.

This chain uses TRBV18 with TRBJ2-1; TRBD2 aligns across 14 bases. The CDR3 contains 19 residues. Unmatched junction bases numbered 8, after V lost 4 bases and J lost 0 bases. Per germline, CDR1 KGHSH and CDR2 LQKENI. As DNA, the CDR3 is TGTGCCAGCTCACTCGGACTAGCGGGGGGAAAAAGCTCCTACAATGAGCAGTTCTTC. This codes for CASSLGLAGGKSSYNEQFF.

The rearrangement uses TRBV4-1 and TRBJ2-6; possible D gene TRBD2, 6 bases. The CDR3 is made up of 20 amino acids. The germline V and J ends were trimmed by 4 bases and 0 bases, with 22 bases remaining between them. Germline V gives CDR1 MGHRA, CDR2 YSYEKL. CDR3 residues: CASSLSGTQAGNSGANVLTF. CDR3 bases: TGCGCCAGCAGCCTTTCTGGGACCCAAGCGGGTAACTCTGGGGCCAACGTCCTGACTTTC.

The chain links TRBV7-9 to TRBJ1-2; unclear D gene. V was cut by 1 base and J by 4 bases, with 10 bases left in between. The CDR3 totals 14 residues. Per germline, CDR1 SEHNR and CDR2 FQNEAQ (reference sequence). The CDR3 protein is CASSLVEGSYGYTF. CDR3 in DNA: TGTGCCAGCAGCTTAGTTGAGGGATCCTATGGCTACACCTTC.

The chain links TRBV6-1 to TRBJ2-7; a weak D match, TRBD2 (5 bases). Germline assignment: CDR1 MNHNS and CDR2 SASEGT. The ends were cut back, 6 bases at V and 2 bases at J, with 17 bases in the middle. CDR3 length: 15 amino acids. This CDR3 reads CASRVGEGYTYEQYF. The CDR3 DNA reads as TGTGCCAGCAGGGTCGGTGAGGGCTACACCTACGAGCAGTACTTC.

This chain connects TRBV5-6 to TRBJ2-7, with D possibly TRBD2 on 6 matching bases. Germline-derived CDR1 and CDR2 are SGHDT and YYEEEE. The CDR3 runs to 13 residues. Trimming left V 5 bases short and J 5 bases short, with 14 bases between. CDR3 sequence reads: CASRLLGGHEQYF. CDR3 in DNA: TGTGCCAGCAGACTATTGGGGGGACACGAGCAGTACTTC.

V is TRBV19 and J is TRBJ2-4; the D gene is possibly TRBD2 (6 bases). The CDR3 runs 15 residues. CDR1 and CDR2 (germline): LNHDA, SQIVND (reference sequence). Trimming took 5 bases from V and 6 from J, leaving 17 bases between them. CDR3 residues: CASSVGGLWLNIQYF. DNA for the CDR3: TGTGCCAGTAGTGTCGGGGGACTTTGGTTAAACATTCAGTACTTC.

The chain couples TRBV5-1 to TRBJ1-1; the match to TRBD1 covers 9 bases. V shed 2 bases, J shed 6 bases, and the junction held 5 bases outside the gene matches. The germline V gene encodes CDR1 SGHRS and CDR2 YFSETQ. The CDR3 extends over 14 amino acids. The CDR3 here is CASSLNRGRPEAFF. The CDR3 coding sequence is TGCGCCAGCAGCTTAAACAGGGGGCGGCCTGAAGCTTTCTTT.

The rearrangement uses TRBV10-3 and TRBJ2-2; 7 bases fit TRBD1. Germline loops: CDR1 ENHRY, CDR2 SYGVKD. There are 14 residues in the CDR3. V trimming: 6 bases; J trimming: 4 bases; junction bases outside the gene matches: 5. This CDR3 reads CAIRTQGFTGELFF. In nucleotides, the CDR3 is TGTGCCATCAGGACACAGGGGTTCACCGGGGAGCTGTTTTTT.